Listed here is a single T cell receptor (beta chain). Its antigen is currently unknown. Measured with immunoSEQ multiplex PCR; TCRdb has only the in-frame clones, and not every one. The sample holds under 75,000 clones; approximately 88% are singletons and the top ten take approximately 15%. This sample is part of a study of PD-1 blockade in mismatch repair-deficient tumors. Study summary: Enrolled about 2013-2017, patients had progressing, pretreated mismatch repair-deficient cancers of more than ten types.

Study-level findings and limits: Tumor-resident clones, often absent from pretreatment blood, expanded after pembrolizumab and then contracted.

Trimming left V 3 bases short and J 0 bases short, with 14 bases between. Germline V gives CDR1 MDHEN, CDR2 SYDVKM. The CDR3 spans 17 residues. The TCR sequence derives from an adult with mismatch repair-deficient cancer. The chain uses TRBV28 and TRBJ2-2; the D is unclear. This specimen consisted of peripheral blood, obtained 52 weeks after starting pembrolizumab. CDR3 sequence (DNA): TGTGCCAGCAGTTTTAGTGCCAGGTTCGCGAACACCGGGGAGCTGTTTTTT. It translates to CASSFSARFANTGELFF.